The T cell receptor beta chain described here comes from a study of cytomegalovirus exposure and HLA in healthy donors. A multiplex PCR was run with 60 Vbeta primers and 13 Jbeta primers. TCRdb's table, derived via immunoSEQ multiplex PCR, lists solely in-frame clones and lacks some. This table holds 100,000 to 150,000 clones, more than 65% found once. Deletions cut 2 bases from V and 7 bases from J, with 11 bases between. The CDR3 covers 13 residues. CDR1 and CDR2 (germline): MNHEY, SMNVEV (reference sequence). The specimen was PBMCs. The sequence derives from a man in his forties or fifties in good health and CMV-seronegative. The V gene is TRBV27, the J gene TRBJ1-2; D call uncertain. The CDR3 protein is CASSLTVGGGYTF. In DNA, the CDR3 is TGTGCCAGCAGTTTAACGGTTGGAGGTGGCTACACCTTC.